Shown below are 26 T cell receptor beta chains from a single sample sequenced in a study of blood T cell repertoires in COVID-19. The method was immunoSEQ multiplex PCR; TCRdb's version includes in-frame clones alone and lacks a portion of them. The table includes around 150,000 clones, about 80% detected once. Sequencing was carried out using peripheral blood. These receptors originate from an older woman with acute or convalescent COVID-19.

V is TRBV15 and J is TRBJ2-5; D possibly corresponds to TRBD2 (5 bases). Trimming took off 5 bases at V and 5 bases at J, with 15 bases between the two ends. The CDR3 extends over 14 amino acids. Germline V CDR1 and CDR2: LNHNV, YYDKDF (reference sequence). CDR3 sequence (DNA): TGTGCCACCAGCCCACGTTCAGCGGTGGAGACCCAGTACTTC. Its translation is CATSPRSAVETQYF.

The V gene is TRBV6-5, the J gene TRBJ1-2; TRBD1 is a possible D gene (6 bases). Germline loops: CDR1 MNHEY, CDR2 SVGAGI. V dropped 10 bases and J dropped 3 bases, with 18 bases sitting between them. CDR3 length: 14 residues. CDR3 protein: CATAYREKDYGYTF. The CDR3 bases are TGTGCCACCGCCTACAGGGAGAAGGACTATGGCTACACCTTC.

The chain is built from TRBV4-2 and TRBJ2-7, with TRBD1 matching over 9 bases. V gave up 4 bases and J gave up 2 bases; unmatched junction bases: 3. Germline lookup yields CDR1 LGHNA and CDR2 YNFKEQ. The CDR3 spans 14 residues. For the CDR3, the DNA is TGTGCCAGCAGCCCCGGGGACAGGGCCTACGAGCAGTACTTC. Its protein is CASSPGDRAYEQYF.

This rearrangement joins TRBV18 to TRBJ1-2, with a weak D call TRBD1 (6 bases). Germline CDR1 reads KGHSH; CDR2 reads LQKENI. This CDR3 is built from 14 residues. V shed 0 bases and J shed 6 bases, with 11 bases lying between them. CDR3 in DNA: TGTGCCAGCTCACCACCTGGGGGCAAGGATGGCTACACCTTC. Translating gives CASSPPGGKDGYTF.

This chain joins TRBV10-3 and TRBJ1-2; 8 bases match TRBD1. The CDR3 contains 14 residues. V trimming: 3 bases; J trimming: 4 bases; junction bases outside the gene matches: 4. The germline CDR1 and CDR2 sequences are ENHRY and SYGVKD. CDR3 protein: CAISEGTGSYGYTF. The CDR3, as DNA: TGTGCCATCAGTGAAGGGACAGGTTCCTATGGCTACACCTTC.

V usage is TRBV2 and J usage is TRBJ1-4; D is unresolved. The CDR3 totals 11 residues. Trimming took off 6 bases at V and 10 bases at J, with 9 bases between the two ends. Germline V CDR1 and CDR2: SNHLY, FYNNEI. CDR3 sequence (DNA): TGTGCCAGCAGCCCGGTCGGAAAACTGTTTTTT. Translation gives CASSPVGKLFF.

The chain links TRBV3-1 (or the pseudogene TRBV3-2) to TRBJ2-3, with 11 bases matching TRBD2. Germline V CDR1 and CDR2: LGHDT, YNNKEL (reference sequence). CDR3 size: 20 residues. After removal of 1 base from V and 4 bases from J, the junction contained 16 bases not matched to a gene. CDR3 sequence reads: CASSQVNWLAGGGWADTQYF. In DNA, the CDR3 is TGTGCCAGCAGCCAAGTGAATTGGCTAGCGGGAGGTGGTTGGGCAGATACGCAGTATTTT.

V usage is TRBV19 and J usage is TRBJ2-3; 7 nucleotides agree with TRBD2. The CDR3 spans 15 residues. Looked up from germline, CDR1 is LNHDA and CDR2 is SQIVND (reference sequence). J was trimmed by 3 bases and V by 7 bases; bases with no gene match: 10. Here the CDR3 reads CASMGRIGGTDTQYF. In DNA, the CDR3 is TGTGCCAGTATGGGCCGGATCGGGGGGACAGATACGCAGTATTTT.

The rearrangement joins TRBV9 to TRBJ2-7, with D perhaps matching TRBD2 (5 bases). V was cut by 0 bases and J by 0 bases, with 13 bases left in between. The CDR3 spans 16 residues. In germline, CDR1 is SGDLS, CDR2 YYNGEE. The CDR3 reads CASSVDFTRGSYEQYF. For the CDR3, the DNA is TGTGCCAGCAGCGTAGACTTTACCCGGGGCTCCTACGAGCAGTACTTC.

This clone was found once. This rearrangement joins TRBV30 to TRBJ2-3; tentative D call: TRBD1 (6 bases). The germline V gene encodes CDR1 GTSNPN and CDR2 SVGIG (reference sequence). This CDR3 has 11 residues. The germline V and J ends were trimmed by 5 bases and 8 bases, with 11 bases remaining between them. The CDR3 DNA is TGTGCCTGGGGAACAGGGAGTACGCAGTATTTT. Translation: CAWGTGSTQYF.

The V call is TRBV19, the J call TRBJ2-7; maybe TRBD2 (6 bases). The CDR3 has 15 residues. V lost 7 bases and J lost 2, with 18 bases in between. Per the germline V gene, CDR1 is LNHDA and CDR2 is SQIVND (reference sequence). CDR3 residues: CASTKSGSGTYEQYF. In DNA form, the CDR3 reads TGTGCCAGTACCAAGTCGGGTAGCGGAACCTACGAGCAGTACTTC.

This clone appeared a few times. The chain couples TRBV27 to TRBJ1-2, with D hard to call. Germline CDR1 and CDR2: MNHEY and SMNVEV (reference sequence). Between the trimmed V and J ends, which lost 8 bases and 8 bases, there was a span of 12 bases. The CDR3 covers 11 residues. In nucleotides, the CDR3 is TGTGCCAGCGGAGGTCCAGTGGGCTACACCTTC. Its translation: CASGGPVGYTF.

The rearrangement links TRBV29-1 to TRBJ2-7; 9 positions match TRBD1. CDR1 is SQVTM, CDR2 ANQGSEA, per germline. This CDR3 spans 14 amino acids. The trim removed 4 bases at V and 9 bases at J, leaving 13 bases unmatched. The CDR3 DNA follows: TGCAGCGTTGTGGGGACAGGGAATTCTAGAAGGCAGTACTTC. Its protein product is CSVVGTGNSRRQYF.

V usage is TRBV9 and J usage is TRBJ2-7, with TRBD1 identical over 10 bases. Per germline, CDR1 SGDLS and CDR2 YYNGEE. CDR3 length: 15 residues. V gave up 0 bases and J gave up 3 bases; unmatched junction bases: 3. The CDR3 DNA reads TGTGCCAGCAGCGTAGCTGGGACAGGGGACTACGAGCAGTACTTC. It codes for CASSVAGTGDYEQYF. The complete variable domain, with remaining parts taken from reference TRBV9 and TRBJ2-7, reads DSGVTQTPKHLITATGQRVTLRCSPRSGDLSVYWYQQSLDQGLQFLIQYYNGEERAKGNILERFSAQQFPDLHSELNLSSLELGDSALYFCASSVAGTGDYEQYFGPGTRLTVT.

This clone was seen once. J is TRBJ1-4 and V is TRBV6-5; D remains ambiguous. V lost 8 bases to trimming and J lost 8 bases, with 15 bases between them. The CDR3 runs 13 residues. CDR1 is MNHEY and CDR2 is SVGAGI in the germline V gene. Here the CDR3 reads CASAEGGREKLFF. In DNA form, the CDR3 reads TGTGCCAGCGCCGAAGGAGGAAGGGAAAAACTGTTTTTT.

This chain uses TRBV7-9 with TRBJ2-3; 13 bases fit TRBD2. With V trimmed by 5 bases and J by 2 bases, 10 bases remained unmatched. Germline CDR1 SEHNR, CDR2 FQNEAQ (reference sequence). There are 18 residues in the CDR3. The CDR3: CASSRLAGGHRPTDTQYF. CDR3 nucleotides: TGTGCCAGCAGCAGACTAGCGGGAGGCCATCGCCCCACAGATACGCAGTATTTT.

This chain connects TRBV27 to TRBJ2-1; 12 bases fit TRBD2. The germline CDR1 and CDR2 sequences are MNHEY and SMNVEV (reference sequence). CDR3 length: 15 amino acids. After removal of 6 bases from V and 9 bases from J, the junction contained 9 bases not matched to a gene. The DNA for the CDR3 is TGTGCCAGCAGCCGCCTAGCGGGAGGGCTCGGTGAGCAGTTCTTC. Its translation is CASSRLAGGLGEQFF.

The gene calls are TRBV5-4 and TRBJ2-1; 11 bases match TRBD2. Unmatched junction bases numbered 9, after V lost 0 bases and J lost 4 bases. There are 18 residues in the CDR3. The germline gives CDR1 SGHNT, CDR2 YYREEE (reference sequence). Here the CDR3 DNA reads TGTGCCAGCAGCTTGGCGAGGGGGACTAGCGGCCTATACAATGAGCAGTTCTTC. This encodes CASSLARGTSGLYNEQFF.

This rearrangement joins TRBV3-1 (or the pseudogene TRBV3-2) to TRBJ2-2; TRBD2 is a possible D gene (6 bases). In germline, CDR1 is LGHDT, CDR2 YNNKEL (reference sequence). The CDR3 is 15 amino acids. Trimming took 2 bases from V and 5 from J, leaving 12 bases between them. The CDR3 loop reads CASSQREVRTGELFF. CDR3 sequence (DNA): TGTGCCAGCAGCCAAAGGGAGGTTCGGACCGGGGAGCTGTTTTTT.

The chain employs TRBV18 and TRBJ2-1; 14 bases line up with TRBD2. V was clipped by 6 bases and J by 10 bases; unmatched bases: 8. The CDR3 extends over 15 amino acids. The V gene's germline CDR1 is KGHSH and CDR2 LQKENI. The CDR3 is CASSPGLAGADEQFF. CDR3 nucleotide sequence: TGTGCCAGCTCCCCGGGACTAGCGGGAGCGGACGAGCAGTTCTTC.

The rearrangement uses TRBV7-3 and TRBJ2-5; D may be TRBD2 (5 bases). In germline, CDR1 is SGHTA, CDR2 FQGTGA. V lost 4 bases to trimming and J lost 5 bases, with 11 bases between them. The CDR3 covers 13 residues. The CDR3 DNA is TGTGCCAGCAGCTGGTCTAGGGAGGAGACCCAGTACTTC. This encodes CASSWSREETQYF.

V gene TRBV2 combines with J gene TRBJ2-7; D might be TRBD1 (7 bases). The CDR3 runs to 15 residues. The V gene's germline CDR1 is SNHLY and CDR2 FYNNEI. Trimming stripped 2 bases from V and 1 base from J, with 12 bases between. CDR3 sequence (DNA): TGTGCCAGCAGTGAACAGCAGGGGGGATCCTACGAGCAGTACTTC. Its protein is CASSEQQGGSYEQYF.

The chain couples TRBV2 to TRBJ2-2; 10 bases fit TRBD2. This CDR3 is built from 14 residues. Germline CDR1 is SNHLY and CDR2 is FYNNEI. V trimming: 7 bases; J trimming: 3 bases; junction bases outside the gene matches: 2. CDR3 in amino acids: CASTSGSYTGELFF. For the CDR3, the DNA is TGTGCCAGCACTAGCGGGAGTTACACCGGGGAGCTGTTTTTT.

This chain uses TRBV6-6 with TRBJ1-5; D not certain. There are 13 residues in the CDR3. V gave up 5 bases and J gave up 3 bases, with 8 bases separating them. CDR1 and CDR2 (germline): MNHNY, SVGAGI (reference sequence). CDR3 sequence reads: CASSQWANQPQHF. The CDR3 DNA reads as TGTGCCAGCAGTCAATGGGCCAATCAGCCCCAGCATTTT.

The CDR3 region is CASSLPPSTETQYF. The CDR3 coding sequence is TGTGCCAGCAGCCTACCCCCGTCCACTGAGACCCAGTACTTC. This chain links TRBV7-2 with TRBJ2-5; D is ambiguous. This CDR3 has 14 residues. CDR1 is SGHTA, CDR2 FQGNSA, per germline. V was shortened by 5 bases and J by 5 bases, with 15 bases between the two germline ends.

Written as DNA, the CDR3 is TGTGCCAGCAGCTACCACAGGGAGCAAGAGACCCAGTACTTC. This sequence encodes CASSYHREQETQYF. The chain carries TRBV11-1 and TRBJ2-5, with D perhaps matching TRBD1 (6 bases). Looked up from germline, CDR1 is SGHAT and CDR2 is FQDESV (reference sequence). V was cut by 4 bases and J by 2 bases, with 11 bases left in between. CDR3 length equals 14 residues.